These T cell receptor beta chains were read from a single sample in a study of blood T cell repertoires in COVID-19. Profiling relied on immunoSEQ multiplex PCR, and the TCRdb table lists in-frame clones only, not all of them. The sample lists roughly 170,000 clones; roughly nine tenths were seen once. Sample: peripheral blood. The receptors derive from a man in his 70s with active or convalescent COVID-19. Each CDR3 is given with its conserved first and last residue. The D gene is left open where the match is weak. Clone size is shown for a subset of rows, as once, few, many or a class of expanded clone.

>.|TRBJ1-2|TRBV13|.
CASSLGRTSGVGYTF
TGTGCCAGCAGCTTGGGGAGGACATCGGGAGTTGGCTACACCTTC
>.|TRBJ2-2|TRBV28|TRBD2
CASIAPHGGWDTGELFF
TGTGCCAGCATTGCCCCTCACGGGGGGTGGGACACCGGGGAGCTGTTTTTT
>.|TRBJ2-2|TRBV27|TRBD2
CASSPPAGVGLASGELFF
TGTGCCAGCAGTCCGCCGGCGGGGGTGGGACTAGCGTCCGGGGAGCTGTTTTTT
>.|TRBJ2-3|TRBV25-1|TRBD1
CASSDPNRGADTQYF
TGTGCCAGCAGTGACCCTAACAGGGGAGCAGATACGCAGTATTTT
>.|TRBJ2-2|TRBV11-2|.
CASSLESGKPNTGELFF
TGTGCCAGCAGCTTAGAGTCCGGGAAGCCGAACACCGGGGAGCTGTTTTTT
>.|TRBJ2-2|TRBV6-4|.
CASSSGVYTGELFF
TGTGCCAGCTCCTCGGGAGTCTACACCGGGGAGCTGTTTTTT
>.|TRBJ1-4|TRBV3-1/TRBV3-2|.
CASSHPGDFNEKLFF
TGTGCCAGCAGCCACCCCGGGGACTTTAATGAAAAACTGTTTTTT
>once|TRBJ1-2|TRBV23-1|TRBD1
CASSPLRDRGHNYGYTF
TGCGCCAGCAGTCCCCTCCGGGACAGGGGGCATAACTATGGCTACACCTTC
>.|TRBJ1-2|TRBV28|.
CASSFGGGYGYTF
TGTGCCAGCAGTTTCGGGGGAGGCTATGGCTACACCTTC
>.|TRBJ2-7|TRBV10-3|.
CAISEVDKSSYEQYF
TGTGCCATCAGTGAGGTGGACAAGAGCTCCTACGAGCAGTACTTC
>once|TRBJ1-5|TRBV24-1|.
CATSDLEGQPQHF
TGTGCCACCAGTGATTTGGAGGGCCAGCCCCAGCATTTT
>.|TRBJ1-3|TRBV18|.
CASSPNGPPGNTIYF
TGTGCCAGCTCACCTAATGGGCCACCAGGAAACACCATATATTTT
>.|TRBJ1-3|TRBV27|.
CASSPSGLMRSGNTIYF
TGTGCCAGCAGTCCATCGGGACTGATGCGCTCTGGAAACACCATATATTTT
>.|TRBJ1-1|TRBV6-2/TRBV6-3|.
CASSKTGARDTEAFF
TGTGCCAGCAGCAAAACTGGGGCGAGAGACACTGAAGCTTTCTTT
>few|TRBJ1-5|TRBV5-1|TRBD1
CASRRQGARQPQHF
TGCGCCAGCAGGAGACAGGGGGCCAGACAGCCCCAGCATTTT
>few|TRBJ2-7|TRBV6-2/TRBV6-3|TRBD1
CASSPKTGVNVDEQYF
TGTGCCAGCAGTCCGAAGACAGGGGTAAATGTCGACGAGCAGTACTTC
>.|TRBJ2-7|TRBV9|TRBD1
CASSGGGQPYEQYF
TGTGCCAGCAGCGGAGGGGGACAGCCCTACGAGCAGTACTTC
>.|TRBJ1-4|TRBV30|TRBD1
CAWTRTGVNEKLFF
TGTGCCTGGACCAGGACAGGGGTTAATGAAAAACTGTTTTTT
>.|TRBJ2-2|TRBV21-1|.
CASSPWDRNTGELFF
TGTGCCAGCAGCCCCTGGGACAGGAACACCGGGGAGCTGTTTTTT
>.|TRBJ1-2|TRBV19|.
CASKESRLYGYTF
TGTGCCAGTAAGGAGAGTAGGCTCTATGGCTACACCTTC
>.|TRBJ1-2|TRBV5-1|TRBD1
CASSLGTGDYGYTF
TGCGCCAGCAGCTTGGGGACAGGAGACTATGGCTACACCTTC
>once|TRBJ2-5|TRBV5-4|TRBD2
CASSLRTSGEETQYF
TGTGCCAGCAGCTTGAGGACTAGCGGGGAAGAGACCCAGTACTTC
>.|TRBJ2-7|TRBV5-4|.
CASSLDRSSYEQYF
TGTGCCAGCAGCTTGGACAGGAGCTCCTACGAGCAGTACTTC
>.|TRBJ2-1|TRBV7-2|TRBD1
CASSLTSGQGSHEQFF
TGTGCCAGCAGCTTAACTTCGGGACAGGGGTCCCATGAGCAGTTCTTC
>.|TRBJ2-3|TRBV5-4|TRBD2
CASSPGLATDTQYF
TGTGCCAGCAGCCCGGGACTAGCGACAGATACGCAGTATTTT
>.|TRBJ1-2|TRBV5-1|.
CASTISTGDYGYTF
TGCGCCAGCACAATTTCGACGGGGGATTATGGCTACACCTTC
>many|TRBJ2-7|TRBV18|TRBD1
CASSFDRVTYEQYF
TGTGCCAGCTCGTTCGACAGGGTGACCTACGAGCAGTACTTC
>.|TRBJ1-4|TRBV10-3|.
CAISGGFGEKLFF
TGTGCCATCAGCGGAGGGTTCGGGGAAAAACTGTTTTTT
>.|TRBJ1-1|TRBV10-3|.
CAISPRLRRRGTEAFF
TGTGCCATCAGTCCCAGATTACGTCGGAGGGGCACTGAAGCTTTCTTT